The TCR beta chain described here comes from a study of T cell responses to AZD1222 COVID-19 vaccine. Across the whole study: Second-dose recipients at about 4 or about 12 weeks were treated as one pooled group. The study, taken as a whole, reports: Repertoires were sampled only after the peak T cell response. The sample set comprised mostly white British donors with more females, and clonal diversity was possibly underestimated. The study identified only five to seven AZD1222 recipients as seropositive at baseline.

As to this clone: Its antigen is undetermined.

In germline, CDR1 is MNHEY, CDR2 SVGEGT. CDR3 size: 17 residues. Losses at the gene ends were 6 bases for V and 3 bases for J; bases not matched to a gene: 13. Sequencing was performed with immunoSEQ multiplex PCR; in TCRdb, only in-frame clones are kept and a portion is missing. The sample records around 150,000 clones, 88% being singletons. V gene TRBV6-2 or TRBV6-3 combines with J gene TRBJ2-5; 10 nucleotides agree with TRBD2. The TCR sequence derives from an adult in good health. Source: peripheral blood, taken on day 0 of AZD1222 vaccination. The CDR3: CASSRLFLAGVEETQYF. The CDR3 DNA reads as TGTGCCAGCAGCCGCCTCTTCCTAGCGGGGGTTGAAGAGACCCAGTACTTC.